This is a list of T cell receptor beta chains from one sample in a study of breast tumors, draining lymph nodes, adjacent tissues. TCRdb redid the calling of the multiplex PCR reads with MiXCR, one entry per CDR3 protein. The sample consists of some 9,200 distinct CDR3 sequences, about 42% of them appearing once. Specimen: tumor-adjacent breast tissue. The source of these receptors is a female donor with breast cancer. Some clones in this sample may be carry-over from other donors' samples. Each CDR3 is given with its conserved first and last residue. The order of the fields is clone size, J gene, D gene, V gene, CDR3 DNA, CDR3 protein. A D gene is named only where the DNA matches it firmly. The size entry is marked missing in some rows and otherwise reads once, few, many or a size class.

abundance: many
j_gene: TRBJ2-1
d_gene: -
v_gene: TRBV20-1
CDR3nt: TGCAGTGCTAATGGGAATGAGCAGTTCTTC
CDR3aa: CSANGNEQFF

abundance: many
j_gene: TRBJ2-5
d_gene: -
v_gene: TRBV2
CDR3nt: TGTGCCAGCAGTGAAGAGAGAGAGACCCAGTACTTC
CDR3aa: CASSEERETQYF

abundance: many
j_gene: TRBJ1-4
d_gene: -
v_gene: TRBV5-4
CDR3nt: TGTGCCAGCAGCTTAGGAGGGACGGAAAATGAAAAACTGTTTTTT
CDR3aa: CASSLGGTENEKLFF

abundance: -
j_gene: TRBJ1-3
d_gene: TRBD1
v_gene: TRBV7-9
CDR3nt: TGTGCCAGCAGCGCTGGACAGGAATTAGGAAACACCATATATTTT
CDR3aa: CASSAGQELGNTIYF

abundance: many
j_gene: TRBJ1-4
d_gene: -
v_gene: TRBV20-1
CDR3nt: TGCAGTGCCGGTGGGGGCAATGAAAAACTGTTTTTT
CDR3aa: CSAGGGNEKLFF

abundance: medium-sized
j_gene: TRBJ2-7
d_gene: TRBD2
v_gene: TRBV2
CDR3nt: TGTGCCAGCAGAGTGGAGCAGACTAGCGGGAAGTACGAGCAGTACTTC
CDR3aa: CASRVEQTSGKYEQYF

abundance: -
j_gene: TRBJ1-2
d_gene: TRBD1
v_gene: TRBV12-3/TRBV12-4
CDR3nt: TGTGCCACCGAAGTAACAGGGGCGGGCTATGGCTACACCTTC
CDR3aa: CATEVTGAGYGYTF

abundance: many
j_gene: TRBJ1-5
d_gene: -
v_gene: TRBV19
CDR3nt: TGTGCCAGTAGTATCTACGGAAGCAATCAGCCCCAGCATTTT
CDR3aa: CASSIYGSNQPQHF

abundance: many
j_gene: TRBJ2-5
d_gene: -
v_gene: TRBV30
CDR3nt: TGTGCCTGGATGAGGGATGTAAAGACCCAGTACTTC
CDR3aa: CAWMRDVKTQYF

abundance: -
j_gene: TRBJ2-5
d_gene: TRBD1
v_gene: TRBV20-1
CDR3nt: TGCAGTGCTAGAATAGGGGGCCCAGAGACCCAGTACTTC
CDR3aa: CSARIGGPETQYF

abundance: -
j_gene: TRBJ2-1
d_gene: TRBD2
v_gene: TRBV20-1
CDR3nt: TGCAGTGCGCTCCGGGCCAGCGGGAGAACTATGTTCTTC
CDR3aa: CSALRASGRTMFF

abundance: many
j_gene: TRBJ1-4
d_gene: -
v_gene: TRBV19
CDR3nt: TGTGCCAGTAGCCGGACTGCCCGCTTTGAAAAACTGTTTTTT
CDR3aa: CASSRTARFEKLFF

abundance: medium-sized
j_gene: TRBJ1-4
d_gene: TRBD1
v_gene: TRBV5-5
CDR3nt: TGTGCCTTCTCGACAGGGCCTAATGAAAAACTGTTTTTT
CDR3aa: CAFSTGPNEKLFF

abundance: many
j_gene: TRBJ2-2
d_gene: -
v_gene: TRBV6-1
CDR3nt: TGTGCCAGCAGCCCAAGGGGCGGGGAGCTGTTTTTT
CDR3aa: CASSPRGGELFF

abundance: medium-sized
j_gene: TRBJ2-1
d_gene: TRBD1
v_gene: TRBV14
CDR3nt: TGTGCCAGCAGCTTCCGGGACAGGGCCGTGGATGAGCAGTTCTTC
CDR3aa: CASSFRDRAVDEQFF

abundance: -
j_gene: TRBJ2-1
d_gene: TRBD2
v_gene: TRBV20-1
CDR3nt: TGCAGTGCTTCGAGCGGGAGGGCCTTTTACAATGAGCAGTTCTTC
CDR3aa: CSASSGRAFYNEQFF